This T cell receptor beta chain appears in the sequencing data of a study of cytomegalovirus exposure and HLA in healthy donors. In the case of this clone: What it binds is not known.

Broader study findings: It was approximately 150 TCR beta chains that were listed as cytomegalovirus-associated.

The CDR3 contains 13 residues. The V end lost 9 bases, the J end lost 3 bases, and 14 bases lay between the germline ends. The assay was immunoSEQ multiplex PCR, and TCRdb's table has in-frame clones only and misses some. The sample holds 250,000 to 400,000 clones, roughly 86% seen once. Sequenced input: PBMCs. The rearrangement joins TRBV23-1 to TRBJ1-2, with D maybe TRBD1 (5 bases). TRBV23-1 is treated as an ORF (open reading frame) with a function not yet certain. The origin of this receptor is a man aged 25 to 40 in good health and CMV-seronegative. The CDR3 loop is CASLDGGDYGYTF. The CDR3, as DNA: TGCGCCAGTTTAGACGGAGGGGACTATGGCTACACCTTC.